This T cell receptor (beta chain) came from a study of blood T cell repertoires in COVID-19. Germline trimming cut 2 bases from V and 5 bases from J; bases unmatched to any gene: 14. The germline V gene encodes CDR1 KGHSH and CDR2 LQKENI. The CDR3 loop spans 17 amino acids. Repertoires were generated with immunoSEQ multiplex PCR, while TCRdb's copy carries only in-frame clones and drops some. Altogether roughly 350,000 clones are present, under 95% being singletons, with the ten largest covering about 18%. The sequenced material came from PBMCs or T cells enriched from blood (not recorded which). The source is a woman in her 30s who had recovered from COVID-19. The chain couples TRBV18 to TRBJ2-5; TRBD1 aligns across 7 bases. CDR3 coding DNA: TGTGCCAGCTCACCAGACAGGGCAAGTTCCTCACAGGAGACCCAGTACTTC. It yields the protein CASSPDRASSSQETQYF.